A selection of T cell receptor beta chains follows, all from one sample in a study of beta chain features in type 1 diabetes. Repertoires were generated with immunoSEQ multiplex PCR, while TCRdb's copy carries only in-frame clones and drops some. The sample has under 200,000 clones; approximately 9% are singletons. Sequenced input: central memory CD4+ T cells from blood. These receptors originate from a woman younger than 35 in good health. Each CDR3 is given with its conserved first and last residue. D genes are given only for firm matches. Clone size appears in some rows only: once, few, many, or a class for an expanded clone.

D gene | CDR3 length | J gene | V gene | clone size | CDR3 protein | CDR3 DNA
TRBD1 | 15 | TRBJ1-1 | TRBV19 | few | CASTLRTGGFTEAFF | TGTGCCAGTACCCTGAGGACAGGGGGCTTCACTGAAGCTTTCTTT
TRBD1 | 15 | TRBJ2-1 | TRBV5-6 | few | CASSLVGQPYNEQFF | TGTGCCAGCAGCTTGGTGGGACAGCCGTACAATGAGCAGTTCTTC
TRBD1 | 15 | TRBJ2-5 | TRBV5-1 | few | CASSISTGGAETQYF | TGCGCCAGCAGCATATCGACAGGGGGCGCGGAGACCCAGTACTTC
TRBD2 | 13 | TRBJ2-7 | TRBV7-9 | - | CASGAGGIYEQYF | TGTGCCAGCGGTGCGGGAGGGATCTACGAGCAGTACTTC
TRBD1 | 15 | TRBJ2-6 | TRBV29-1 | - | CSVLDRDAGANVLTF | TGCAGCGTCCTTGACAGGGACGCTGGGGCCAACGTCCTGACTTTC
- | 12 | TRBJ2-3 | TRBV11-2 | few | CASSQHTDTQYF | TGTGCCAGCAGCCAACACACAGATACGCAGTATTTT
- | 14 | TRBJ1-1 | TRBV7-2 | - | CASTPGVMNTEAFF | TGTGCCAGCACCCCGGGGGTTATGAACACTGAAGCTTTCTTT
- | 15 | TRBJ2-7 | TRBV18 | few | CASSLQAGLGYEQYF | TGTGCCAGCTCACTGCAGGCGGGACTCGGGTACGAGCAGTACTTC
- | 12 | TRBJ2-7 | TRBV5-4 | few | CASSRENYEQYF | TGTGCCAGCAGTCGGGAGAATTACGAGCAGTACTTC
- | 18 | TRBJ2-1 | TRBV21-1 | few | CASSKGITRLAGRNEQFF | TGTGCCAGCAGCAAAGGCATAACGAGACTAGCGGGACGCAATGAGCAGTTCTTC
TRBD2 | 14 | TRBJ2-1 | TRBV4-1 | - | CASSQEGLAGKQFF | TGCGCCAGCAGCCAAGAGGGACTAGCGGGGAAGCAGTTCTTC
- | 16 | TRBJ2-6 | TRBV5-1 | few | CASSLAGLSGANVLTF | TGCGCCAGCAGCTTGGCAGGGCTCTCTGGGGCCAACGTCCTGACTTTC
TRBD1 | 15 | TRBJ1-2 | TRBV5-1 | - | CASSLVSGGANGYTF | TGCGCCAGCAGCTTGGTTTCAGGGGGCGCGAATGGCTACACCTTC
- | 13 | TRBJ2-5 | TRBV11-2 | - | CASSLAGAETQYF | TGTGCCAGCAGCTTAGCAGGGGCCGAGACCCAGTACTTC
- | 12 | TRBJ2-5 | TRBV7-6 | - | CASSFSVETQYF | TGTGCCAGCAGCTTTAGCGTGGAGACCCAGTACTTC
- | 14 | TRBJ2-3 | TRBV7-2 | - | CASSLAPRSDTQYF | TGTGCCAGCAGCTTAGCGCCCAGATCAGATACGCAGTATTTT
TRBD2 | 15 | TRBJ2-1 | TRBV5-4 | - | CASSSGTTGNNEQFF | TGTGCCAGCAGCTCCGGGACTACGGGGAATAATGAGCAGTTCTTC
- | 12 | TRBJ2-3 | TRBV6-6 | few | CASTHFTDTQYF | TGTGCCAGCACCCACTTCACAGATACGCAGTATTTT
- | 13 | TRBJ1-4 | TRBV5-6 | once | CASSLAGGEKLFF | TGTGCCAGCAGCTTGGCCGGGGGGGAAAAACTGTTTTTT
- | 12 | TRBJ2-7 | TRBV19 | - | CASSIGGYEQYF | TGTGCCAGTAGTATTGGAGGTTACGAGCAGTACTTC
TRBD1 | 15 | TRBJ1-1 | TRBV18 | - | CASSPTTGLDTEAFF | TGTGCCAGCTCACCAACGACAGGGTTGGACACTGAAGCTTTCTTT
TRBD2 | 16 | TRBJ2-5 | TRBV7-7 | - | CASSLGTSGSLETQYF | TGTGCTAGCAGCTTAGGGACTAGCGGGAGTCTGGAGACCCAGTACTTC
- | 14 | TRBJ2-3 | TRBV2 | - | CASRQAPTTDTQYF | TGTGCCAGCAGGCAGGCCCCAACCACAGATACGCAGTATTTT
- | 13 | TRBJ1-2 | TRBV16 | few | CASSQSKSYGYTF | TGTGCCAGCAGCCAATCGAAGAGCTATGGCTACACCTTC
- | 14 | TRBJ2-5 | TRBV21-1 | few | CASSKSGSQETQYF | TGTGCCAGCAGCAAGTCAGGTTCTCAAGAGACCCAGTACTTC
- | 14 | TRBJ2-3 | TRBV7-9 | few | CASSLSQGEDTQYF | TGTGCCAGCAGCCTGTCCCAGGGCGAAGATACGCAGTATTTT
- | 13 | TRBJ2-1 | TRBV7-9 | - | CASSGGFLGEQFF | TGTGCCAGCAGCGGGGGCTTCCTTGGGGAGCAGTTCTTC